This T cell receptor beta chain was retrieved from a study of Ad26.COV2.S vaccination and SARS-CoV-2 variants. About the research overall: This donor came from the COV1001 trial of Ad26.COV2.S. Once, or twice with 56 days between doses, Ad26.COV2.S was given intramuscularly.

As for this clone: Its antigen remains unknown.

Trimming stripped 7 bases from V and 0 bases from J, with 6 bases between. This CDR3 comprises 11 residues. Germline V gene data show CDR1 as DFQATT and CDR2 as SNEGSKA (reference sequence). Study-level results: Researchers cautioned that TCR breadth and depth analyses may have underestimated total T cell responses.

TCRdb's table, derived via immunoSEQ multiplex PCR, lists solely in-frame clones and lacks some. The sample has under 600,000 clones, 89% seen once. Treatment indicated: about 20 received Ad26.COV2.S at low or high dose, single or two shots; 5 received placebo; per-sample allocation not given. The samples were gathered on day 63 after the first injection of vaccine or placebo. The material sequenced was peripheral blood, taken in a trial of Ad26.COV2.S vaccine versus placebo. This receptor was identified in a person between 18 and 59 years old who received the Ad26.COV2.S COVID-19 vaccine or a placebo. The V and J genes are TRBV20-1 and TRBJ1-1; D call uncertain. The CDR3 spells CSVPLNTEAFF. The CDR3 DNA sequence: TGCAGTGTCCCTTTGAACACTGAAGCTTTCTTT.